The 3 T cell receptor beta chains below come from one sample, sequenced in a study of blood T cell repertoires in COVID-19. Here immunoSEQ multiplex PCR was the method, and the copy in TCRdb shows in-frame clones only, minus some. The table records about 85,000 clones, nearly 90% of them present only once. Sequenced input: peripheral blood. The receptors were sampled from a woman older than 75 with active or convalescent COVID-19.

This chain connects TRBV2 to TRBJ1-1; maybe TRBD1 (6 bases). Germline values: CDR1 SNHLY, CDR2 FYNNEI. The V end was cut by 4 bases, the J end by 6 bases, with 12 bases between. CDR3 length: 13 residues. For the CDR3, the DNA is TGTGCCAGCAGTGTTGAGGGGGAGTCTGAAGCTTTCTTT. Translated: CASSVEGESEAFF.

CDR3 residues: CASSLLPAGGPYNEQFF. The DNA for the CDR3 is TGTGCCAGCAGCTTACTGCCCGCGGGAGGGCCTTACAATGAGCAGTTCTTC. The V gene is TRBV7-2, the J gene TRBJ2-1; 9 bases are shared with TRBD2. The germline CDR1 and CDR2 sequences are SGHTA and FQGNSA. The J segment lost 4 bases and the V segment lost 2 bases, leaving 9 bases of the junction unmatched. CDR3 length: 17 residues.

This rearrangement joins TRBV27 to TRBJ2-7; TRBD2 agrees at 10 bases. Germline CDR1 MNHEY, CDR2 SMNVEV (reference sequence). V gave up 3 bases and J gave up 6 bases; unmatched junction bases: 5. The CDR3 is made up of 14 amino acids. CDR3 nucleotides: TGTGCCAGCAGTTTCCAGCGGGAGGGGAGCGAGCAGTACTTC. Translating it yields CASSFQREGSEQYF.